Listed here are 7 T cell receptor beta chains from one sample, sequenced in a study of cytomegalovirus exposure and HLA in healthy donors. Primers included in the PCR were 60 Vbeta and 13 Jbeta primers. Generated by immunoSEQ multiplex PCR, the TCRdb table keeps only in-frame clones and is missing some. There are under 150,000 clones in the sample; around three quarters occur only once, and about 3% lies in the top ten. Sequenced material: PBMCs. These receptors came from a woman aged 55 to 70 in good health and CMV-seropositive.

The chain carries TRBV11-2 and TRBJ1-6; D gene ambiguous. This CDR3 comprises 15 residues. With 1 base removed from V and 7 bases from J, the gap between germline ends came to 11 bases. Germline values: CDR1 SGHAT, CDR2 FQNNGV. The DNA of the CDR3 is TGTGCCAGCAGCTTAGGGAGCCGGTGGAATTCACCCCTCCACTTT. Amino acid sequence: CASSLGSRWNSPLHF.

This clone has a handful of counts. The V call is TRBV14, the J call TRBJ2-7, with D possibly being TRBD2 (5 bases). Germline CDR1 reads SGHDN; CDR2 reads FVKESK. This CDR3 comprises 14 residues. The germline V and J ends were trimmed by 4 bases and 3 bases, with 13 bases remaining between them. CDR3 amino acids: CASSPGYGDYEQYF. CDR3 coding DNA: TGTGCCAGCAGCCCGGGGTACGGGGACTACGAGCAGTACTTC. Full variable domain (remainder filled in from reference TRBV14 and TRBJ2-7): EAGVTQFPSHSVIEKGQTVTLRCDPISGHDNLYWYRRVMGKEIKFLLHFVKESKQDESGMPNNRFLAERTGGTYSTLKVQPAELEDSGVYFCASSPGYGDYEQYFGPGTRLTVT.

CDR3: CASSAPGDRGYEQYF. The CDR3 region has the DNA TGTGCCAGCAGTGCCCCGGGGGACAGGGGCTACGAGCAGTACTTC. J is TRBJ2-7 and V is TRBV25-1; 10 bases are a match to TRBD1. CDR3 length equals 15 residues. The germline CDR1 and CDR2 sequences are MGHDK and SYGVNS. Trimming at V came to 4 bases and at J to 3 bases, leaving 6 bases not matched to a gene.

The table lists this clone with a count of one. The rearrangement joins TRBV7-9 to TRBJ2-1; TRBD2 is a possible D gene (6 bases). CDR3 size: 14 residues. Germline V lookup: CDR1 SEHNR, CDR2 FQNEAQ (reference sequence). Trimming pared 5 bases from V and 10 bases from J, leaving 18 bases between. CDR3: CASSPFGGVGEQFF. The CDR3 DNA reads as TGTGCCAGCAGCCCCTTCGGAGGGGTAGGAGAGCAGTTCTTC.

DNA for the CDR3: TGTGCCAGCAGTTTCGACCCCGGGTATGGCTACACCTTC. Residues: CASSFDPGYGYTF. The rearrangement links TRBV27 to TRBJ1-2; D uncertain. The V gene lost 3 bases and the J gene lost 5 bases, with 10 bases spanning the gap. The CDR3 consists of 13 residues. Germline assignment: CDR1 MNHEY and CDR2 SMNVEV (reference sequence).

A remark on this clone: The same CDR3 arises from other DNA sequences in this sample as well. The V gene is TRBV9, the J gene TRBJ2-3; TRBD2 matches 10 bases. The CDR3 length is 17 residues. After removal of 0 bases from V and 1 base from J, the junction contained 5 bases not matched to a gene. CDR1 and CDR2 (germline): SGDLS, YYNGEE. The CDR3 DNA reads TGTGCCAGCAGCGTAGTTCCAGCGGGGGGGGGCACAGATACGCAGTATTTT. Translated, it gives CASSVVPAGGGTDTQYF.

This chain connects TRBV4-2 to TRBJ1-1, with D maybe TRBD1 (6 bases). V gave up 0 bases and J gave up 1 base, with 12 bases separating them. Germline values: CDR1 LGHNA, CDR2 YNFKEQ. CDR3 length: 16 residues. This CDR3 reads CASSQDYTQGNTEAFF. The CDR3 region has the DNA TGTGCCAGCAGCCAAGATTACACACAGGGGAACACTGAAGCTTTCTTT.